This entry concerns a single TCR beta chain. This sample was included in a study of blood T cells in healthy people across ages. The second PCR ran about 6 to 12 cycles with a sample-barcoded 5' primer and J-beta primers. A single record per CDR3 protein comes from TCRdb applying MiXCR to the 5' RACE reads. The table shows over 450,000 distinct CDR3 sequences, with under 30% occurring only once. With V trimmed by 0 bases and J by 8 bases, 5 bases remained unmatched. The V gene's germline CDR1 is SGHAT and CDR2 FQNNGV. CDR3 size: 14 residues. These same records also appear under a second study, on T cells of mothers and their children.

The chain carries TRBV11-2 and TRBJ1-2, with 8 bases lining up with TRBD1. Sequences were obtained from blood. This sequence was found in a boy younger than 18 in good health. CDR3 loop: CASSLDQTGVGYTF. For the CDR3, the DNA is TGTGCCAGCAGCTTAGATCAGACAGGGGTCGGCTACACCTTC.